This entry lists 21 T cell receptor beta chains sequenced from one sample in a study of somatic mutations in cytotoxic T cells in rheumatoid arthritis (dated by TCRdb to the late 2010s). Library generation was performed with the immunoSEQ multiplex PCR assay. TCRdb took over this immuneACCESS table, retaining in-frame rearrangements with V and J assigned. Such tables are incomplete; in checked studies, under half of the missing clones stem from an unresolved V gene, and the remainder is unexplained. The sample yields 12,000 or so clones; over 80% were counted once. Of the sample, 13% to 15% is held by the ten largest clones. Sequences were obtained from CD8+ T cells sorted from blood. The receptors stem from a woman aged 55-70 years in good health.

This rearrangement joins TRBV11-2 to TRBJ2-3; 8 positions agree with TRBD1. CDR1 and CDR2 (germline): SGHAT, FQNNGV. Trimming at V came to 5 bases and at J to 0 bases, leaving 7 bases not matched to a gene. CDR3 length: 16 amino acids. The CDR3 DNA is TGTGCCAGCAGCCCACACGGACAGGGAAGCACAGATACGCAGTATTTT. Protein product: CASSPHGQGSTDTQYF.

This clone was recorded a few times. The chain is built from TRBV6-5 and TRBJ2-7; D gene uncertain. V dropped 10 bases and J dropped 2 bases, with 6 bases sitting between them. The CDR3 is 10 residues long. Germline-derived CDR1 and CDR2 are MNHEY and SVGAGI. The CDR3 protein is CAIGAYEQYF. The DNA of the CDR3 is TGTGCCATCGGAGCCTACGAGCAGTACTTC.

The chain couples TRBV7-6 to TRBJ2-7; 11 bases align to TRBD2. The germline V gene has CDR1 SGHVS and CDR2 FNYEAQ. V gave up 4 bases and J gave up 3 bases; unmatched junction bases: 2. The length of the CDR3 is 14 residues. CDR3 amino acids: CASSSGTSGYEQYF. The CDR3 DNA reads TGTGCCAGCAGCTCCGGGACTAGCGGCTACGAGCAGTACTTC.

The chain combines TRBV13 with TRBJ2-5; D may be TRBD1 (7 bases). Trimming left V 5 bases short and J 5 bases short, with 15 bases between. The CDR3 totals 14 residues. The germline gives CDR1 PRHDT, CDR2 FYEKMQ (reference sequence). The CDR3 DNA reads as TGTGCCAGCAGCACATCAGGGGGGAGGGAGACCCAGTACTTC. It is translated as CASSTSGGRETQYF.

This chain connects TRBV19 to TRBJ2-5; the match to TRBD1 covers 8 bases. The CDR3 covers 13 residues. The germline gives CDR1 LNHDA, CDR2 SQIVND (reference sequence). Germline trimming cut 6 bases from V and 5 bases from J; bases unmatched to any gene: 5. The CDR3 protein is CASSGQGLETQYF. The CDR3 region has the DNA TGTGCCAGTAGCGGACAGGGTTTGGAGACCCAGTACTTC.

This sequence joins TRBV5-4 and TRBJ2-7; 8 positions match TRBD1. The CDR3 is 14 residues long. V lost 2 bases, J lost 3 bases, and 4 bases stayed unmatched. In germline, CDR1 is SGHNT, CDR2 YYREEE (reference sequence). The CDR3 nucleotides read TGTGCCAGCAGCTTTCACGGACAGGGCTACGAGCAGTACTTC. Protein sequence: CASSFHGQGYEQYF. Based on the CDR3 plus reference TRBV5-4 and TRBJ2-7, the full variable domain is ETGVTQSPTHLIKTRGQQVTLRCSSQSGHNTVSWYQQALGQGPQFIFQYYREEENGRGNFPPRFSGLQFPNYSSELNVNALELDDSALYLCASSFHGQGYEQYFGPGTRLTVT.

This clone is labeled medium-sized. The chain uses TRBV29-1 and TRBJ1-5; D is uncertain. Between the trimmed V and J ends, which lost 6 bases and 2 bases, there was a span of 14 bases. CDR3 size: 14 residues. Germline V gives CDR1 SQVTM, CDR2 ANQGSEA. The CDR3 DNA sequence: TGCAGCGTGTCCGAGGGTTATGGCAATCAGCCCCAGCATTTT. Amino acid sequence: CSVSEGYGNQPQHF.

The CDR3 nucleotides read TGCGCCAGCAGCTTGACGGGGGAAGAGACCCAGTACTTC. Protein: CASSLTGEETQYF. This sequence joins TRBV5-1 and TRBJ2-5; a weak D match, TRBD2 (6 bases). Germline V gene data show CDR1 as SGHRS and CDR2 as YFSETQ. This CDR3 has 13 residues. The V end was cut by 1 base, the J end by 3 bases, with 7 bases between.

This clone was recorded once. This rearrangement joins TRBV27 to TRBJ2-3; TRBD2 matches at 7 bases. CDR1 is MNHEY and CDR2 is SMNVEV in the germline V gene (reference sequence). The CDR3 sequence is 17 residues long. V was pared by 5 bases and J by 1 base, with 12 bases of the junction left unmatched. The CDR3 nucleotides read TGTGCCAGCAGTCCTTACCGGAGCGGGGTGGGCACAGATACGCAGTATTTT. Amino acid sequence: CASSPYRSGVGTDTQYF.

The chain links TRBV7-6 to TRBJ2-3, with 9 bases identical to TRBD2. The V segment lost 7 bases and the J segment 2 bases; nucleotides outside the gene matches: 7. The germline V gene encodes CDR1 SGHVS and CDR2 FNYEAQ. The CDR3 covers 15 residues. The CDR3 coding sequence is TGTGCCAGCACCTCCAGCGGGGGGACCACAGATACGCAGTATTTT. Protein product: CASTSSGGTTDTQYF.

The chain combines TRBV7-6 with TRBJ2-5; TRBD1 is a possible D gene (6 bases). The V and J ends lost 5 bases and 1 base respectively, with 11 bases between them. This CDR3 spans 14 amino acids. Germline values: CDR1 SGHVS, CDR2 FNYEAQ. CDR3 residues: CASSPGVTQETQYF. DNA of the CDR3: TGTGCCAGCAGCCCAGGGGTTACCCAAGAGACCCAGTACTTC.

This clone appeared once. V gene TRBV6-1 combines with J gene TRBJ1-1; 8 bases match TRBD1. This CDR3 contains 14 residues. Trimming cost V 8 bases and J 4 bases; bases outside gene matches: 9. CDR1 is MNHNS and CDR2 is SASEGT in the germline V gene. The CDR3 region has the DNA TGTGCCAGCGGGGCCGGACAGGGCGGCACTGAAGCTTTCTTT. It translates to CASGAGQGGTEAFF.

The chain combines TRBV27 with TRBJ2-7; perhaps TRBD2 as D (6 bases). Germline V lookup: CDR1 MNHEY, CDR2 SMNVEV (reference sequence). There are 15 residues in the CDR3. The V gene lost 2 bases and the J gene lost 6 bases, with 17 bases spanning the gap. The CDR3 region has the DNA TGTGCCAGCAGTTTAAATGTTGGGACTCCTCTCGAGCAGTACTTC. Translated: CASSLNVGTPLEQYF.

As DNA, the CDR3 is TGTGCCAGCAGTGAGTTGGGGCAGCCGAGCTCCTACGAGCAGTACGTC. It encodes CASSELGQPSSYEQYV. The rearrangement uses TRBV6-1 and TRBJ2-7; tentative D call: TRBD1 (5 bases). The CDR3 extends over 16 amino acids. Germline V gene data show CDR1 as MNHNS and CDR2 as SASEGT. V was shortened by 3 bases and J by 0 bases, with 15 bases between the two germline ends.

V and J are TRBV9 and TRBJ2-3, with D perhaps TRBD2 (7 bases). The CDR3 has 15 amino acids. Trimming cost V 0 bases and J 2 bases, with 10 bases left between them. Germline V gene data show CDR1 as SGDLS and CDR2 as YYNGEE. For the CDR3, the DNA is TGTGCCAGCAGCGTAGAGGGGGGGGCCACAGATACGCAGTATTTT. Its protein is CASSVEGGATDTQYF.

The chain is built from TRBV18 and TRBJ1-4; weak D call: TRBD1 (5 bases). Germline values: CDR1 KGHSH, CDR2 LQKENI. V was clipped by 0 bases and J by 4 bases, with 12 bases between them. This CDR3 has 16 residues. As DNA, the CDR3 is TGTGCCAGCTCACCACCTCCCGACAGCTTTAATGAAAAACTGTTTTTT. The encoded protein is CASSPPPDSFNEKLFF. The complete variable domain, with remaining parts taken from reference TRBV18 and TRBJ1-4, reads NAGVMQNPRHLVRRRGQEARLRCSPMKGHSHVYWYRQLPEEGLKFMVYLQKENIIDESGMPKERFSAEFPKEGPSILRIQQVVRGDSAAYFCASSPPPDSFNEKLFFGSGTQLSVL.

This chain uses TRBV6-6 with TRBJ2-5; perhaps TRBD2 as D (5 bases). Germline V gene sequence: CDR1 MNHNY, CDR2 SVGAGI (reference sequence). The V end lost 6 bases, the J end lost 5 bases, and 13 bases lay between the germline ends. This CDR3 is 13 amino acids long. CDR3: CASSPPGRETQYF. DNA of the CDR3: TGTGCCAGCAGCCCGCCGGGAAGGGAGACCCAGTACTTC.

The chain links TRBV7-6 to TRBJ1-5; D not certain. CDR1 and CDR2 from the germline V gene are SGHVS and FNYEAQ. The CDR3 spans 13 residues. V lost 5 bases and J 2 bases, leaving 7 bases between the germline ends. As DNA, the CDR3 is TGTGCCAGCAGCGGAGACGGCAATCAGCCCCAGCATTTT. Residues: CASSGDGNQPQHF.

There are a few counts of this clone. The chain is built from TRBV6-9 and TRBJ1-5; unclear D gene. The CDR3 has 13 amino acids. CDR1 MNHGY and CDR2 SVAAGI come from the germline V gene. V was clipped by 3 bases and J by 7 bases, with 10 bases between them. The CDR3 sequence: CASSYSHGQPQHF. The CDR3 DNA follows: TGTGCCAGCAGTTACAGCCACGGGCAGCCCCAGCATTTT.

The J gene is TRBJ2-3, the V gene TRBV7-9; 7 nucleotides agree with TRBD1. Germline trimming cut 6 bases from V and 0 bases from J; bases unmatched to any gene: 6. The CDR3 extends over 15 amino acids. Germline loops: CDR1 SEHNR, CDR2 FQNEAQ (reference sequence). CDR3 nucleotide sequence: TGTGCCAGCAGTCCCGGGACAGACAGCACAGATACGCAGTATTTT. Protein product: CASSPGTDSTDTQYF. Using reference TRBV7-9 and TRBJ2-3 for the parts outside the CDR3, the full variable domain is DTGVSQNPRHKITKRGQNVTFRCDPISEHNRLYWYRQTLGQGPEFLTYFQNEAQLEKSRLLSDRFSAERPKGSFSTLEIQRTEQGDSAMYLCASSPGTDSTDTQYFGPGTRLTVL.

This clone appeared a few times. This rearrangement joins TRBV28 to TRBJ1-1; 7 bases agree with TRBD1. Germline V CDR1 and CDR2: MDHEN, SYDVKM. The ends lost 7 bases at V and 1 base at J; junction bases unmatched: 9. CDR3 length equals 15 residues. This chain's CDR3 is CASTLVGQQNTEAFF. The CDR3 region has the DNA TGTGCCAGCACCCTGGTGGGACAGCAGAACACTGAAGCTTTCTTT.